The source of this T cell receptor beta chain is a study of tumour-infiltrating T cells in Burkitt lymphoma. Study in general: Survival, overall and progression-free, tracked with productive clonality.

Method: immunoSEQ multiplex PCR; TCRdb's copy keeps in-frame clones and lacks some. This table has 3,500 to 4,500 clones, 84% appearing once. Germline CDR1 and CDR2: LNHDA and SQIVND (reference sequence). This CDR3 contains 13 residues. Germline trimming cut 7 bases from V and 3 bases from J; bases unmatched to any gene: 3. The rearrangement uses TRBV19 and TRBJ2-7; 10 nucleotides agree with TRBD1. The specimen sequenced was tumor tissue. This clonotype was sampled from a human donor with diffuse large B-cell lymphoma. Some clones in this sample may be carry-over from other donors' samples. CDR3 bases: TGTGCCAGTATGGGGACAGGGGTCTACGAGCAGTACTTC. Protein product: CASMGTGVYEQYF. Complete variable domain (other parts from reference TRBV19 and TRBJ2-7): DGGITQSPKYLFRKEGQNVTLSCEQNLNHDAMYWYRQDPGQGLRLIYYSQIVNDFQKGDIAEGYSVSREKKESFPLTVTSAQKNPTAFYLCASMGTGVYEQYFGPGTRLTVT.